This T cell receptor (beta chain) originates from a study of blood T cells in healthy people across ages. Through a sample-barcoded 5' primer and a J-beta primer mix, a second PCR was run for 7 to 11 cycles. TCRdb re-analysed the 5' RACE reads in MiXCR, keeping a single row per CDR3 protein. The top ten clones hold around a quarter of a sample with roughly 730,000 distinct CDR3 sequences, 56% of them seen once. This clonotype showed up just a few times. Per-sample yields of isolated PBMCs were at least 7 million. In germline, CDR1 is DFQATT, CDR2 SNEGSKA (reference sequence). The V segment lost 3 bases and the J segment 7 bases; nucleotides outside the gene matches: 10. The CDR3 sequence is 15 residues long.

This chain links TRBV20-1 with TRBJ2-7, with TRBD2 identical over 12 bases. Sequencing was done on a sample of blood. The sequence came from a man in his forties or fifties in good health. The CDR3 coding sequence is TGCAGTGCTAGTCCTACGACTAGCGGGAGAAATGAGCAGTACTTC. Amino acids: CSASPTTSGRNEQYF.